These T cell receptor beta chains were read from a single sample in a study of blood T cell dynamics during melanoma immunotherapy. Sequenced by immunoSEQ multiplex PCR; TCRdb stores in-frame clones only, minus some. In the table there are about 5,000 clones, 70% to 90% of which are singletons. This material consisted of blood, taken from a patient treated with checkpoint blockade. These receptor sequences come from a human donor with melanoma. Each CDR3 is given with its conserved first and last residue. A D gene is named only where the DNA matches it firmly. Where a row states a size, it is once, few, many or the class of an expanded clone; other rows omit it.

J,size,V,D,DNA,CDR3
TRBJ2-7,-,TRBV2,-,TGTGCCAGCGCGCTTTGGGGCAACTACGAGCAGTACTTC,CASALWGNYEQYF
TRBJ1-1,few,TRBV28,-,TGTGCCAGCAGAGGGCGGCCTGAAGCTTTCTTT,CASRGRPEAFF
TRBJ1-1,-,TRBV4-1,-,TGCGCCAGCAGCGGATCCGTTAGGGACACTGAAGCTTTCTTT,CASSGSVRDTEAFF
TRBJ2-7,-,TRBV6-5,-,TGTGCCAGCAGTAAGCTAGGGGAAAGGTCCTACGAGCAGTACTTC,CASSKLGERSYEQYF
TRBJ2-1,-,TRBV5-6,-,TGTGCCAGCGGTACAAGGAATGAGCAGTTCTTC,CASGTRNEQFF
TRBJ2-3,-,TRBV5-1,TRBD2,TGCGCCAGCAGCTTCCTAGCGGAAAGCACAGATACGCAGTATTTT,CASSFLAESTDTQYF
TRBJ2-1,-,TRBV4-2,TRBD2,TGTGCCAGCAGCCAAGCACTAGCGGGAATGGGTGAGCAGTTCTTC,CASSQALAGMGEQFF
TRBJ2-3,-,TRBV9,TRBD1,TGTGCCAGCAGCGTATTATCGGACAGGGGAACAGATACGCAGTATTTT,CASSVLSDRGTDTQYF
TRBJ2-3,-,TRBV7-9,TRBD2,TGTGCCAGCAGCTTACGACTAGCTGAGGAGGCAGATACGCAGTATTTT,CASSLRLAEEADTQYF
TRBJ1-3,-,TRBV6-1,-,TGTGCCAGCAGTCTTGGAAACACCATATATTTT,CASSLGNTIYF
TRBJ1-5,few,TRBV18,-,TGTGCCAGCTCACCGAATCCAGGACCTCAGCCCCAGCATTTT,CASSPNPGPQPQHF
TRBJ1-4,-,TRBV27,-,TGTGCCAGCAGGATAATCTCGGGAGTTAATGAAAAACTGTTTTTT,CASRIISGVNEKLFF
TRBJ1-5,-,TRBV28,-,TGTGCCAGCAGTCCCTCGACAGTCAATCAGCCCCAGCATTTT,CASSPSTVNQPQHF
TRBJ2-2,-,TRBV11-3,-,TGTGCCAGCAGCTTGCGCTCGGGACTGGGGACCGGGGAGCTGTTTTTT,CASSLRSGLGTGELFF
TRBJ1-5,few,TRBV19,-,TGTGCCAGTAGGAGGGTATTTCAGAGCAATCAGCCCCAGCATTTT,CASRRVFQSNQPQHF
TRBJ1-2,-,TRBV4-3,TRBD1,TGCGCCAGCAGCCAGAACAGGGGAGATGGCTACACCTTC,CASSQNRGDGYTF
TRBJ1-6,-,TRBV5-6,TRBD1,TGTGCCAGCAGCTTAGGACAGGGTGGTTCACCCCTCCACTTT,CASSLGQGGSPLHF
TRBJ2-2,-,TRBV18,-,TGTGCCAGCTCACACGGGACACCGGTCACCGGGGAGCTGTTTTTT,CASSHGTPVTGELFF
TRBJ1-2,-,TRBV7-6,-,TGTGCCAGCAGCCAAGGGGAGGGGAAAGGCTACACCTTC,CASSQGEGKGYTF
TRBJ2-7,-,TRBV5-1,-,TGCGCCAGCAGAACAGGGATCAAGCAGTACTTC,CASRTGIKQYF
TRBJ1-4,once,TRBV5-1,TRBD1,TGCGCCACCTCGAGAGGGACAGGGGATGAAAAACTGTTTTTT,CATSRGTGDEKLFF
TRBJ1-4,-,TRBV28,TRBD1,TGTGCCAGCAACCGCGAGGGGGCCGGGGAAAAACTGTTTTTT,CASNREGAGEKLFF
TRBJ1-2,-,TRBV7-2,-,TGTGCCAGCAGCCCGACGAACGCAGGCTATGGCTACACCTTC,CASSPTNAGYGYTF
TRBJ2-3,-,TRBV6-4,TRBD2,TGTGCCAGCAGTGACCAAGCGGGAGGGTCTTCCTATACGCAGTATTTT,CASSDQAGGSSYTQYF
TRBJ2-7,once,TRBV2,-,TGTGCCAGCAGCCGGGACAACTACGAGCAGTACTTC,CASSRDNYEQYF
TRBJ2-5,-,TRBV7-9,-,TGTGCCAGCAGCCCCCTCGGTGCAGAGACCCAGTACTTC,CASSPLGAETQYF
TRBJ1-1,-,TRBV2,-,TGTGCCACCAATCAGATGGCGGACACTGAAGCTTTCTTT,CATNQMADTEAFF
TRBJ2-7,-,TRBV5-6,-,TGTGCCAGCAGCCAACAGGCCTACGAGCAGTACTTC,CASSQQAYEQYF
TRBJ1-1,-,TRBV5-1,TRBD1,TGCGCCAGCAGCCTGGGACAGCCGAGCGCTGAAGCTTTCTTT,CASSLGQPSAEAFF
TRBJ1-6,-,TRBV2,TRBD1,TGTGTCAGCAGTGTTAGGGGACAGTCTAATTCACCCCTCCACTTT,CVSSVRGQSNSPLHF
TRBJ1-4,-,TRBV7-9,-,TGTGCCAGCAGCCCTCAAGGGTGGCGAGGCGAAAAACTGTTTTTT,CASSPQGWRGEKLFF
TRBJ2-2,once,TRBV2,-,TGTGCCAGCAGTGAGGACCCCTACGGGGAGCTGTTTTTT,CASSEDPYGELFF
TRBJ1-6,-,TRBV30,-,TGTGCCTGGAGACTCATGGCAGCAAGCTATAATTCACCCCTCCACTTT,CAWRLMAASYNSPLHF
TRBJ1-2,-,TRBV6-5,-,TGTGCCAGCAGTTTCGATGGCTACACCTTC,CASSFDGYTF
TRBJ2-7,-,TRBV6-5,TRBD2,TGTGCCAGCAGTTACTGGGGAGGGGCAGGGAACGAGCAGTACTTC,CASSYWGGAGNEQYF
TRBJ1-2,-,TRBV7-2,TRBD1,TGTGCCAGCAGCTTACTACAGGGGGCAGGAGGCTACACCTTC,CASSLLQGAGGYTF
TRBJ1-2,-,TRBV9,TRBD1,TGTGCCAGCAGCGCGTGGACAGGGGTTAGAGCTAACTATGGCTACACCTTC,CASSAWTGVRANYGYTF
TRBJ2-7,-,TRBV10-3,TRBD1,TGTGCCATCACTGAACCCTCCGGGACAGGGAGTTACGAGCAGTACTTC,CAITEPSGTGSYEQYF
TRBJ2-1,-,TRBV5-4,TRBD1,TGTGCCAGCAGCTTGGAGGCTGGACAGGGGGCGTACAATGAGCAGTTCTTC,CASSLEAGQGAYNEQFF
TRBJ1-4,-,TRBV28,TRBD1,TGTGCCAGCAGCGAAGGGACAGGGGGGAGAGAAAAACTGTTTTTT,CASSEGTGGREKLFF
TRBJ2-3,few,TRBV10-3,-,TGTGCCATCAGTGAGGCACAGGTTACAGATACGCAGTATTTT,CAISEAQVTDTQYF
TRBJ2-7,-,TRBV14,-,TGTGCCAGCAGCCGAATGGGGGCCTGGCTGCGGGAGCAGTACTTC,CASSRMGAWLREQYF
TRBJ2-4,-,TRBV9,TRBD1,TGTGCCAGCAGCGCTCCGGGAGCAGGGGGCGTTAAGGACATTCAGTACTTC,CASSAPGAGGVKDIQYF
TRBJ2-7,-,TRBV28,TRBD1,TGTGCCAGCAGTTTGGCAGGGGGCGGGTACGAGCAGTACTTC,CASSLAGGGYEQYF
TRBJ1-2,-,TRBV5-1,-,TGCGCCAGCAGCCCTGGAGACTGGGATGGCTACACCTTC,CASSPGDWDGYTF
TRBJ2-1,once,TRBV29-1,-,TGCAGCGTTGCAGGCAATGAGCAGTTCTTC,CSVAGNEQFF
TRBJ2-3,-,TRBV5-1,TRBD1,TGCGCCAGCAGCTTGGGCAGGGGGTTCATAACAGATACGCAGTATTTT,CASSLGRGFITDTQYF
TRBJ2-7,-,TRBV30,-,TGTGCCTGGAAGCCCCCGCGCGGCCCTAAAATCTACGAGCAGTACTTC,CAWKPPRGPKIYEQYF
TRBJ1-1,-,TRBV4-2,-,TGTGCCAGCAGCCACGGGGAGTCGAGGACTGAAGCTTTCTTT,CASSHGESRTEAFF
TRBJ2-5,-,TRBV15,-,TGTGCCACCAGCAGAGATCCAGGGCAAGAGACCCAGTACTTC,CATSRDPGQETQYF
TRBJ1-5,few,TRBV27,-,TGTGCCAGCAGTTTGATGAGCAATCAGCCCCAGCATTTT,CASSLMSNQPQHF
TRBJ1-1,-,TRBV5-1,-,TGCGCCAGCAGCCCCGAACTGGCGGAGAAGAACACTGAAGCTTTCTTT,CASSPELAEKNTEAFF
TRBJ2-7,-,TRBV9,-,TGTGCCAGCAGCGTAGGTGGAGGGGGCTACGAGCAGTACTTC,CASSVGGGGYEQYF